This record covers a single TCR beta chain. The data were obtained in a study of blood T cell repertoires in COVID-19. Study at large: Acute and convalescent COVID-19 samples came from the United States, Italy and Spain.

Methods used by the authors: Reference gene primers were amplified, and this amplification served to estimate nucleated cell counts. Produced via immunoSEQ multiplex PCR; TCRdb's table is partial and in-frame only. V, J and clone size were drawn from that table, and D and trimming were deduced from the DNA. The profile shows about 170,000 clones, under 80% of them singletons. Germline assignment: CDR1 MNHEY and CDR2 SVGAGI. CDR3 length equals 15 residues. The V segment lost 7 bases and the J segment 1 base; nucleotides outside the gene matches: 9. This TCR was recovered from a woman of 80 years or more with acute or convalescent COVID-19. The gene calls are TRBV6-5 and TRBJ2-7; 8 bases line up with TRBD2. The specimen sequenced was peripheral blood. CDR3 in amino acids: CASTPGGGRSYEQYF. CDR3 DNA sequence: TGTGCCAGCACCCCGGGGGGCGGGAGGTCCTACGAGCAGTACTTC.